These 29 T cell receptor beta chains originate from one sample sequenced in a study of T-cell memory formation after mild COVID-19. TCRdb reprocessed the 5' RACE reads via MiXCR and lists one record per CDR3 protein. The table has roughly 200,000 distinct CDR3 sequences, around 21% seen once; the top ten hold about 23%. The sequencing sample was made of PBMCs or a T cell subset sorted from them (not recorded which). The origin of the receptors is an adult woman who had mild COVID-19 (a few samples of this study predate the infection). Cell type and time point are not known.

This chain joins TRBV7-9 and TRBJ1-1; tentative D call: TRBD1 (5 bases). The CDR3 spans 14 residues. The germline V gene has CDR1 SEHNR and CDR2 FQNEAQ (reference sequence). The V end was cut by 5 bases, the J end by 5 bases, with 15 bases between. CDR3 in DNA: TGTGCCAGCAGCCCGGGGGAGACAGCAACTGAAGCTTTCTTT. Amino acid sequence: CASSPGETATEAFF.

This clonotype has more than one count but fewer than ten. The chain uses TRBV9 and TRBJ2-6; D remains unclear. The germline V gene encodes CDR1 SGDLS and CDR2 YYNGEE. CDR3 length: 16 residues. Trimming removed 0 bases from V and 0 bases from J, with 7 bases in between. The CDR3 DNA reads TGTGCCAGCAGCGTAGCAGGATCCTCTGGGGCCAACGTCCTGACTTTC. Amino acid sequence: CASSVAGSSGANVLTF.

The V and J genes are TRBV7-9 and TRBJ2-1; TRBD2 might be the D (6 bases). CDR1 is SEHNR, CDR2 FQNEAQ, per germline (reference sequence). The germline V and J ends were trimmed by 1 base and 1 base, with 11 bases remaining between them. The CDR3 covers 16 residues. Here the CDR3 DNA reads TGTGCCAGCAGCTTAGGGTTCGCGGGGTCCTACAATGAGCAGTTCTTC. Translating gives CASSLGFAGSYNEQFF.

The rearrangement joins TRBV11-3 to TRBJ2-1; either TRBD1 or TRBD2 may supply D (5 bases each). The germline V gene has CDR1 SGHNT and CDR2 YENEEA. Trimming pared 6 bases from V and 9 bases from J, leaving 9 bases between. The CDR3 runs to 11 residues. CDR3 in DNA: TGTGCCAGCAGTTCTGGGGGTGAGCAGTTCTTC. Protein: CASSSGGEQFF.

This clonotype was seen a handful of times. V is TRBV21-1 and J is TRBJ2-3; the D call TRBD1 from the table was never checked on the DNA. TRBV21-1 corresponds to a pseudogene. CDR3 length: 15 residues. CDR3 sequence reads: CASSKRPGGTDTQYF. The CDR3 DNA reads TGTGCCAGCAGCAAACGGCCAGGGGGCACAGATACGCAGTATTTT.

This clonotype was counted once. The V gene is TRBV3-1, the J gene TRBJ2-7; TRBD2 agrees at 7 bases. The germline CDR1 and CDR2 sequences are LGHDT and YNNKEL (reference sequence). This CDR3 spans 15 amino acids. The V segment lost 0 bases and the J segment 5 bases; nucleotides outside the gene matches: 7. CDR3 DNA sequence: TGTGCCAGCAGCCAAGAGGCGGGAGCCCGGAACGAGCAGTACTTC. Its protein is CASSQEAGARNEQYF.

The V gene is TRBV11-3, the J gene TRBJ2-1, with D tentatively TRBD2 (6 bases). CDR1 is SGHNT and CDR2 is YENEEA in the germline V gene. The CDR3 consists of 15 residues. V dropped 4 bases and J dropped 8 bases, with 18 bases sitting between them. The DNA of the CDR3 is TGTGCCAGCAGCTCCCGACTAGTATCACACTATGAGCAGTTCTTC. Amino acid sequence: CASSSRLVSHYEQFF.

The rearrangement uses TRBV7-3 and TRBJ2-3; D gene unclear. This CDR3 has 13 residues. Trimming pared 2 bases from V and 6 bases from J, leaving 9 bases between. CDR1 is SGHTA and CDR2 is FQGTGA in the germline V gene. Here the CDR3 DNA reads TGTGCCAGCAGCTTATGGCCCTCGGATACGCAGTATTTT. Its protein product is CASSLWPSDTQYF.

V usage is TRBV9 and J usage is TRBJ2-3; 13 bases map to TRBD2. The CDR3 covers 16 residues. V shed 3 bases and J 4 bases; nucleotides not matched to a gene: 5. In germline, CDR1 is SGDLS, CDR2 YYNGEE. The CDR3, as DNA: TGTGCCAGCAGCGCGGCAGGACTAGCGGGAGCAGATACGCAGTATTTT. The encoded protein is CASSAAGLAGADTQYF. Using reference TRBV9 and TRBJ2-3 for the parts outside the CDR3, the full variable domain is DSGVTQTPKHLITATGQRVTLRCSPRSGDLSVYWYQQSLDQGLQFLIQYYNGEERAKGNILERFSAQQFPDLHSELNLSSLELGDSALYFCASSAAGLAGADTQYFGPGTRLTVL.

As DNA, the CDR3 is TGTGCCAGCAGTTTGGGGACAGGGTACAGTCCAGGCTACGAGCAGTACTTC. It encodes CASSLGTGYSPGYEQYF. J is TRBJ2-7 and V is TRBV12-3 or TRBV12-4; the match to TRBD1 covers 9 bases. This CDR3 has 17 residues. J was trimmed by 3 bases and V by 3 bases; bases with no gene match: 12.

The chain is built from TRBV7-9 and TRBJ1-1, with D perhaps TRBD1 (5 bases). V gave up 4 bases and J gave up 1 base, with 10 bases separating them. CDR3 length: 14 amino acids. Germline lookup yields CDR1 SEHNR and CDR2 FQNEAQ (reference sequence). The CDR3 loop is CASSYIRGNTEAFF. The CDR3 DNA reads as TGTGCCAGCAGCTATATTAGGGGGAACACTGAAGCTTTCTTT.

The gene calls are TRBV7-2 and TRBJ1-5; possible D gene TRBD1, 5 bases. CDR3 length: 15 residues. Trimming removed 3 bases from V and 0 bases from J, with 9 bases in between. CDR1 is SGHTA and CDR2 is FQGNSA in the germline V gene. The CDR3 reads CASSFGTHSNQPQHF. For the CDR3, the DNA is TGTGCCAGCAGCTTCGGGACTCATAGCAATCAGCCCCAGCATTTT.

This sequence joins TRBV20-1 and TRBJ1-3; 11 nucleotides line up with TRBD1. CDR1 DFQATT and CDR2 SNEGSKA come from the germline V gene (reference sequence). This CDR3 spans 13 amino acids. The ends lost 4 bases at V and 7 bases at J; junction bases unmatched: 3. CDR3 sequence (DNA): TGCAGTGCTATAGGACAGGGGGCGAACACCATATATTTT. Amino acid sequence: CSAIGQGANTIYF.

This clonotype has more than one count but fewer than ten. V gene TRBV7-9 combines with J gene TRBJ2-7; D ambiguous. Germline lookup yields CDR1 SEHNR and CDR2 FQNEAQ (reference sequence). The CDR3 is 14 residues long. V dropped 0 bases and J dropped 2 bases, with 8 bases sitting between them. DNA for the CDR3: TGTGCCAGCAGCTTAGCTGAACGAGCCTACGAGCAGTACTTC. Translating it yields CASSLAERAYEQYF.

The chain recombines TRBV4-1 with TRBJ1-1; tentative D call: TRBD1 (5 bases). The CDR3 covers 15 residues. Germline loops: CDR1 MGHRA, CDR2 YSYEKL. Deletions cut 1 base from V and 4 bases from J, with 13 bases between. CDR3 coding DNA: TGCGCCAGCAGCCAAGTAGCAGGGATCGGCACTGAAGCTTTCTTT. It translates to CASSQVAGIGTEAFF.

The chain combines TRBV10-3 with TRBJ2-3, with TRBD2 identical over 8 bases. The ends lost 3 bases at V and 5 bases at J; junction bases unmatched: 10. The CDR3 runs 16 residues. Germline CDR1 reads ENHRY; CDR2 reads SYGVKD. The CDR3 DNA sequence: TGTGCCATCAGTGAAGATGCGGGAGGCAAGGGAGATACGCAGTATTTT. This translates into CAISEDAGGKGDTQYF.

This clonotype was seen more than once but under ten times. This chain connects TRBV7-9 to TRBJ1-6; TRBD1 agrees at 9 bases. Germline CDR1 and CDR2: SEHNR and FQNEAQ (reference sequence). The CDR3 has 14 amino acids. Trimming removed 3 bases from V and 8 bases from J; junction bases left unmatched: 2. The CDR3 region is CASSLGQGHSPLHF. As DNA, the CDR3 is TGTGCCAGCAGCTTGGGACAGGGCCATTCACCCCTCCACTTT.

This sequence joins TRBV5-1 and TRBJ1-1; 8 nucleotides match TRBD1. The CDR3 length is 16 residues. Germline V gene sequence: CDR1 SGHRS, CDR2 YFSETQ. The V and J ends lost 0 bases and 1 base, in that order; junction bases with no gene match: 5. CDR3: CASSLADRVPNTEAFF. The CDR3 nucleotides read TGCGCCAGCAGCTTGGCGGACAGGGTCCCGAACACTGAAGCTTTCTTT.

A few counts support this clonotype. The V gene is TRBV2, the J gene TRBJ1-3; TRBD1 might be the D (5 bases). V was cut by 3 bases and J by 0 bases, with 18 bases left in between. Looked up from germline, CDR1 is SNHLY and CDR2 is FYNNEI. The CDR3 consists of 18 residues. For the CDR3, the DNA is TGTGCCAGCAGTGATTCCCTATGGGACGGTCGCTCTGGAAACACCATATATTTT. Protein: CASSDSLWDGRSGNTIYF.

This clonotype was seen a handful of times. The V and J genes are TRBV30 and TRBJ1-1; tentative D call: TRBD1 (5 bases). CDR3 length: 14 amino acids. Trimming took off 5 bases at V and 4 bases at J, with 17 bases between the two ends. Germline CDR1 reads GTSNPN; CDR2 reads SVGIG (reference sequence). CDR3 in amino acids: CAWRIGAYFTEAFF. CDR3 DNA sequence: TGTGCCTGGCGTATCGGGGCATACTTCACTGAAGCTTTCTTT. Supplemented by reference TRBV30 and TRBJ1-1, the full variable domain reads SQTIHQWPATLVQPVGSPLSLECTVEGTSNPNLYWYRQAAGRGLQLLFYSVGIGQISSEVPQNLSASRPQDRQFILSSKKLLLSDSGFYLCAWRIGAYFTEAFFGQGTRLTVV.

This clonotype was recorded many times. DNA of the CDR3: TGTGCCAGCGGGAACAGGGGAATCAACTACGAGCAGTACTTC. Amino acid sequence: CASGNRGINYEQYF. This chain uses TRBV27 with TRBJ2-7, with 7 bases that match TRBD1. V trimming: 8 bases; J trimming: 3 bases; junction bases outside the gene matches: 10. There are 14 residues in the CDR3. From germline, CDR1 is MNHEY and CDR2 SMNVEV (reference sequence).

The J gene is TRBJ2-2, the V gene TRBV9; 10 bases agree with TRBD1. The CDR3 length is 16 residues. Germline assignment: CDR1 SGDLS and CDR2 YYNGEE. Germline trimming cut 3 bases from V and 6 bases from J; bases unmatched to any gene: 8. The CDR3 reads CASSAKDRGIPGELFF. In DNA, the CDR3 is TGTGCCAGCAGCGCCAAGGACAGGGGGATCCCCGGGGAGCTGTTTTTT.

J is TRBJ2-1 and V is TRBV15; 14 bases line up with TRBD2. The CDR3 runs to 17 residues. The J segment lost 5 bases and the V segment lost 1 base, leaving 4 bases of the junction unmatched. CDR1 LNHNV and CDR2 YYDKDF come from the germline V gene (reference sequence). In DNA form, the CDR3 reads TGTGCCACCAGCAGAGTCGGACTAGCGGGAGGTAACAATGAGCAGTTCTTC. Amino acid sequence: CATSRVGLAGGNNEQFF.

This clonotype has only a few counts. The chain recombines TRBV5-1 with TRBJ2-7; D is unresolved. This CDR3 contains 14 residues. Trimming left V 0 bases short and J 2 bases short, with 9 bases between. Germline CDR1 and CDR2: SGHRS and YFSETQ. DNA for the CDR3: TGCGCCAGCAGCTTGGATAGTATAGCCTACGAGCAGTACTTC. Translating gives CASSLDSIAYEQYF.

The CDR3 region is CASSFNDRLNEQFF. The CDR3, as DNA: TGTGCCAGCAGCTTTAATGACAGGCTCAATGAGCAGTTCTTC. The chain links TRBV7-9 to TRBJ2-1; maybe TRBD1 (6 bases). Germline V gene sequence: CDR1 SEHNR, CDR2 FQNEAQ (reference sequence). The CDR3 runs 14 residues. V lost 3 bases and J lost 6, with 12 bases in between.

This clonotype was found a few times. This chain links TRBV9 with TRBJ2-1, with TRBD2 as a possible D gene (5 bases). The germline gives CDR1 SGDLS, CDR2 YYNGEE. V was trimmed by 3 bases and J by 9 bases, leaving 13 bases between them. The CDR3 contains 13 residues. CDR3 sequence: CASSAEDAGEQFF. In DNA form, the CDR3 reads TGTGCCAGCAGCGCCGAAGACGCGGGTGAGCAGTTCTTC.

This clonotype appeared a few times. The J gene is TRBJ2-5, the V gene TRBV20-1, with D possibly called TRBD1 or TRBD2 (5 bases each). Germline V gives CDR1 DFQATT, CDR2 SNEGSKA (reference sequence). The CDR3 is 17 residues long. Trimming took 6 bases from V and 2 from J, leaving 25 bases between them. In nucleotides, the CDR3 is TGCAGTGCCGAAACTTCGGGACCCCACAAGGGTCAAGAGACCCAGTACTTC. It encodes CSAETSGPHKGQETQYF.

This clonotype was picked up a small number of times. This chain links TRBV12-3 or TRBV12-4 with TRBJ1-1, with no clear D. The CDR3 has 14 amino acids. Deletions cut 2 bases from V and 8 bases from J, with 15 bases between. The CDR3 bases are TGTGCCAGCAGTTTAATAGGTTTTGAGGTGGAAGCTTTCTTT. Its protein is CASSLIGFEVEAFF.

This chain links TRBV7-9 with TRBJ2-7, with D unresolved. Germline CDR1 reads SEHNR; CDR2 reads FQNEAQ (reference sequence). The CDR3 totals 15 residues. Trimming removed 5 bases at V and 3 bases at J, with 17 bases between. The CDR3 here is CASSPASSSYYEQYF. In nucleotides, the CDR3 is TGTGCCAGCAGCCCGGCCTCCTCTAGTTACTACGAGCAGTACTTC. The entire variable domain, with the rest obtained from reference TRBV7-9 and TRBJ2-7, is as follows: DTGVSQNPRHKITKRGQNVTFRCDPISEHNRLYWYRQTLGQGPEFLTYFQNEAQLEKSRLLSDRFSAERPKGSFSTLEIQRTEQGDSAMYLCASSPASSSYYEQYFGPGTRLTVT.